The 3 T cell receptor beta chains below come from one sample, sequenced in a study of blood T cell repertoires in COVID-19. Sequencing was performed with immunoSEQ multiplex PCR; in TCRdb, only in-frame clones are kept and a portion is missing. The sample carries 2,000 or so clones, 65% to 75% recorded once. Sequencing was carried out using peripheral blood. The receptors shown here come from a man between 65 and 85 years old with active COVID-19.

This rearrangement joins TRBV6-6 to TRBJ2-1; 8 bases line up with TRBD1. The CDR3 has 15 residues. V trimming: 6 bases; J trimming: 15 bases; junction bases outside the gene matches: 19. The germline gives CDR1 MNHNY, CDR2 SVGAGI (reference sequence). This chain's CDR3 is CASRDSGGKVRWWFF. The CDR3 DNA is TGTGCCAGCAGGGATTCAGGGGGCAAGGTACGGTGGTGGTTCTTC.

V gene TRBV6-1 combines with J gene TRBJ1-1; TRBD1 matches 7 bases. The trim removed 6 bases at V and 1 base at J, leaving 8 bases unmatched. This CDR3 is built from 15 residues. CDR1 is MNHNS, CDR2 SASEGT, per germline. The CDR3 DNA follows: TGTGCCAGCAGGACAGGGCCACCGGAGAACACTGAAGCTTTCTTT. Protein: CASRTGPPENTEAFF.

This clone was recorded once. The genes are TRBV2 and TRBJ1-3; perhaps TRBD1 as D (6 bases). Trimming removed 0 bases at V and 0 bases at J, with 9 bases between. Germline V gene data show CDR1 as SNHLY and CDR2 as FYNNEI. The CDR3 is 16 residues long. The CDR3 sequence: CASSEAGARSGNTIYF. The CDR3 region has the DNA TGTGCCAGCAGTGAAGCGGGGGCCCGCTCTGGAAACACCATATATTTT.